This T cell receptor (beta chain) was captured by sequencing in a study of radiotherapy plus CTLA-4 blockade in lung cancer. The wider study: Among all patients, approximately 17% showed objective responses, while about 34% had disease control.

The CDR3 spans 18 residues. Germline lookup yields CDR1 LGHNA and CDR2 YNFKEQ. Trimming took 0 bases from V and 7 from J; bases not matched to a gene: 14. Whole-study results and caveats: Clones derived from tumor TCRs expanded in blood after radiotherapy plus ipilimumab.

Notes on this clone: The target antigen is unknown.

Profiled with immunoSEQ multiplex PCR; TCRdb holds only in-frame clones, not every one. This table has about 77,000 clones, nearly 75% appearing once. Participants had chemo-refractory metastatic non-small-cell lung cancer and were treated with focal radiation plus ipilimumab CTLA-4 blockade. This TCR derives from a human donor with non-small cell lung cancer whose response to radiotherapy plus ipilimumab could not be evaluated. This chain connects TRBV4-2 to TRBJ2-1, with TRBD2 identical over 8 bases. This specimen consisted of peripheral blood, obtained from a patient treated with radiotherapy plus ipilimumab. CDR3 sequence reads: CASSQDLIGRAGGNEQFF. CDR3 DNA: TGTGCCAGCAGCCAAGATCTTATCGGGAGGGCCGGGGGAAATGAGCAGTTCTTC.